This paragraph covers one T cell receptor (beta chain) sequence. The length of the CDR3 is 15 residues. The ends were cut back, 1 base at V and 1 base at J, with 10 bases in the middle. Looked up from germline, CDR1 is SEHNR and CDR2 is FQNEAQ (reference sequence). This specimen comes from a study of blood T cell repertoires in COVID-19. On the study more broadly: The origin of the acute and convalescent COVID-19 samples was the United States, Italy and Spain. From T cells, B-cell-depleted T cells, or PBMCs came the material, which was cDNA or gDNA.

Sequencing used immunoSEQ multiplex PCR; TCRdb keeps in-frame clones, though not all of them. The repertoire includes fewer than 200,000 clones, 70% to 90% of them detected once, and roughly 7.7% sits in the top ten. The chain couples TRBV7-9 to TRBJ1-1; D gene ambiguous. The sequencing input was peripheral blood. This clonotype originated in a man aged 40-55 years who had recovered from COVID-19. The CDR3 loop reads CASSLVTGWNTEAFF. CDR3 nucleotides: TGTGCCAGCAGCTTAGTTACGGGATGGAACACTGAAGCTTTCTTT.